The 18 T cell receptor beta chains presented below share a single source sample, sequenced in a study of blood T cells in healthy people across ages. Using a J-beta primer mix together with a sample-barcoded 5' primer, a second PCR was run for about 6 to 11 cycles. One entry per CDR3 protein, called by TCRdb with MiXCR from the 5' RACE reads. In the table there are around 900,000 distinct CDR3 sequences, around 28% of which are singletons. The sample taken for sequencing was blood. These receptors all come from an elderly woman in good health.

This sequence joins TRBV21-1 and TRBJ2-2; the table's D call of TRBD1 was not tested on the DNA. TRBV21-1 is described as a pseudogene. This CDR3 is 15 amino acids long. CDR3 in amino acids: CPENPGEVNTGELFF. DNA for the CDR3: TGTCCCGAGAACCCGGGGGAAGTTAACACCGGGGAGCTGTTTTTT.

This clonotype was detected only a few times. This sequence joins TRBV25-1 and TRBJ2-5, with D hard to call. Germline CDR1 reads MGHDK; CDR2 reads SYGVNS. The V and J ends lost 7 bases and 11 bases respectively, with 14 bases between them. The CDR3 has 11 amino acids. The CDR3 DNA is TGTGCCAGCATAGGCTACAATGAGCAGTACTTC. Its translation: CASIGYNEQYF. The variable domain in full, completed from reference TRBV25-1 and TRBJ2-5, reads EADIYQTPRYLVIGTGKKITLECSQTMGHDKMYWYQQDPGMELHLIHYSYGVNSTEKGDLSSESTVSRIRTEHFPLTLESARPSHTSQYLCASIGYNEQYFGPGTRLLVL.

On this clonotype: Since a much larger clone is just one base distant, this may be a read error. V gene TRBV4-3 combines with J gene TRBJ1-2, with 7 bases lining up with TRBD1. CDR1 and CDR2 from the germline V gene are LGHNA and YSLEER. The CDR3 is made up of 14 amino acids. CDR3 coding DNA: TGCGCCAGCACCATACAGGGGAGTGGCGGTGGCTGCACCTTC. This codes for CASTIQGSGGGCTF.

The table lists this clonotype with a few counts. This chain connects TRBV12-3 or TRBV12-4 to TRBJ2-1; 8 bases map to TRBD1. V lost 3 bases, J lost 6 bases, and 13 bases stayed unmatched. The CDR3 loop spans 17 amino acids. CDR3 region: CASSFLVDRGLVNEQFF. CDR3 bases: TGTGCCAGCAGTTTCTTAGTCGACAGGGGATTGGTCAATGAGCAGTTCTTC.

For this clonotype: One junction end does not reproduce the germline sequence, and a read error may be involved. The J gene is TRBJ1-2, the V gene TRBV5-1; D perhaps matches TRBD1 (6 bases). CDR3 length: 14 amino acids. CDR1 and CDR2 (germline): SGHRS, YFSETQ. The CDR3 nucleotides read TGCGCCAGCAGCTTGGACAGGGTCACCTATGGCCACACCTTC. Translation gives CASSLDRVTYGHTF.

This clonotype was counted once. The chain has TRBV20-1 and TRBJ2-7; a possible D gene is TRBD2 (6 bases). The CDR3 sequence is 13 residues long. Germline CDR1 is DFQATT and CDR2 is SNEGSKA (reference sequence). Deletions cut 6 bases from V and 7 bases from J, with 19 bases between. CDR3 sequence reads: CSANRDSPREQYF. The CDR3 DNA reads as TGCAGTGCCAACCGGGACTCACCGCGGGAGCAGTACTTC.

This rearrangement joins TRBV5-1 to TRBJ1-4, with D perhaps matching TRBD1 (5 bases). V lost 2 bases to trimming and J lost 2 bases, with 13 bases between them. This CDR3 is built from 16 residues. The germline CDR1 and CDR2 sequences are SGHRS and YFSETQ. CDR3 sequence reads: CASSFGGTPTNEKLFF. The CDR3, as DNA: TGCGCCAGCAGCTTCGGTGGGACGCCCACTAATGAAAAACTGTTTTTT. The full variable domain, its missing parts supplied by reference TRBV5-1 and TRBJ1-4, is KAGVTQTPRYLIKTRGQQVTLSCSPISGHRSVSWYQQTPGQGLQFLFEYFSETQRNKGNFPGRFSGRQFSNSRSEMNVSTLELGDSALYLCASSFGGTPTNEKLFFGSGTQLSVL.

This clonotype appeared many times. V and J are TRBV5-1 and TRBJ2-6; D possibly uses TRBD1 or TRBD2 (5 bases each). The CDR3 length is 17 residues. Trimming cost V 6 bases and J 4 bases, with 20 bases left between them. CDR1 SGHRS and CDR2 YFSETQ come from the germline V gene. The CDR3 DNA reads as TGCGCCAGCAATCCGAGGGGTTCGACGGGCGGGGCCAACGTCCTGACTTTC. Translation gives CASNPRGSTGGANVLTF.

The sample holds a few counts of this clonotype. V usage is TRBV18 and J usage is TRBJ2-1, with D possibly TRBD1 on 5 matching bases. The CDR3 sequence is 12 residues long. V lost 4 bases to trimming and J lost 13 bases, with 14 bases between them. Looked up from germline, CDR1 is KGHSH and CDR2 is LQKENI. DNA for the CDR3: TGTGCCAGCTCACTAGGGGAAGGGGATCAGTTCTTC. Translated: CASSLGEGDQFF. Supplemented by reference TRBV18 and TRBJ2-1, the full variable domain reads NAGVMQNPRHLVRRRGQEARLRCSPMKGHSHVYWYRQLPEEGLKFMVYLQKENIIDESGMPKERFSAEFPKEGPSILRIQQVVRGDSAAYFCASSLGEGDQFFGPGTRLTVL.

The chain employs TRBV12-3 or TRBV12-4 and TRBJ2-7; 7 nucleotides line up with TRBD1. V was clipped by 3 bases and J by 1 base; unmatched bases: 3. The CDR3 consists of 14 residues. The DNA of the CDR3 is TGTGCCAGCAGTTTCTACAGGGGATCCTACGAGCAGTACTTC. This sequence encodes CASSFYRGSYEQYF.

This clonotype was found many times. The chain couples TRBV7-2 to TRBJ2-6; no clear D. The CDR3 consists of 15 residues. Germline values: CDR1 SGHTA, CDR2 FQGNSA. Trimming took 5 bases from V and 4 from J, leaving 12 bases between them. CDR3 DNA: TGTGCCAGCAGCCTAGGCGTTATGGGGGCCAACGTCCTGACTTTC. Protein: CASSLGVMGANVLTF.

The chain employs TRBV5-6 and TRBJ1-4, with TRBD1 as a possible D gene (5 bases). The germline V gene has CDR1 SGHDT and CDR2 YYEEEE. V lost 6 bases and J 2 bases, leaving 8 bases between the germline ends. There are 13 residues in the CDR3. The CDR3 here is CASTYRTNEKLFF. The CDR3 nucleotides read TGTGCCAGCACCTACAGGACTAATGAAAAACTGTTTTTT.

This clonotype occurred many times. This sequence joins TRBV7-2 and TRBJ2-5; possibly TRBD1 for D (5 bases). V lost 1 base and J lost 5, with 14 bases in between. CDR1 SGHTA and CDR2 FQGNSA come from the germline V gene. CDR3 size: 15 residues. The CDR3 loop reads CASSLVPRARETQYF. In nucleotides, the CDR3 is TGTGCCAGCAGCTTAGTTCCCAGGGCAAGGGAGACCCAGTACTTC.

The sample holds a few counts of this clonotype. A read error may account for a junction end that differs from germline. The CDR3 DNA follows: TGTGCCAGTAGTATAACGCCTAGCGGCACAGGTACGCAGTATTTT. Its translation: CASSITPSGTGTQYF. The J gene is TRBJ2-3, the V gene TRBV19, with 7 bases that match TRBD2. Per the germline V gene, CDR1 is LNHDA and CDR2 is SQIVND (reference sequence). The CDR3 is made up of 15 amino acids.

On this clonotype: This may stem from a read error, because a much larger clone lies one nucleotide away. V is TRBV4-3 and J is TRBJ1-2; D may be TRBD1 (5 bases). The CDR3 has 14 residues. From germline, CDR1 is LGHNA and CDR2 YSLEER. Trimming took 0 bases from V and 7 from J, leaving 12 bases between them. The CDR3 loop reads CASSQEAGLGGYTF. The CDR3 nucleotides read TGCGCCAGCAGCCAAGAAGCAGGGCTAGGTGGCTACACCTTC.

The chain joins TRBV18 to TRBJ1-2; TRBD1 matches at 7 bases. The length of the CDR3 is 13 residues. V was clipped by 6 bases and J by 6 bases; unmatched bases: 7. Germline-derived CDR1 and CDR2 are KGHSH and LQKENI. CDR3 in DNA: TGTGCCAGCTCTACCCGGGACAGCCATGGCTACACCTTC. It encodes CASSTRDSHGYTF.

This chain joins TRBV5-1 and TRBJ1-5, with D possibly being TRBD1 (6 bases). The CDR3 has 15 amino acids. Per the germline V gene, CDR1 is SGHRS and CDR2 is YFSETQ. V lost 7 bases and J lost 0, with 14 bases in between. In nucleotides, the CDR3 is TGCGCCAGCGGCGAAACAGGGTCTAGCAATCAGCCCCAGCATTTT. Protein sequence: CASGETGSSNQPQHF. Full variable domain (rest looked up from reference TRBV5-1 and TRBJ1-5): KAGVTQTPRYLIKTRGQQVTLSCSPISGHRSVSWYQQTPGQGLQFLFEYFSETQRNKGNFPGRFSGRQFSNSRSEMNVSTLELGDSALYLCASGETGSSNQPQHFGDGTRLSIL.

CDR3 sequence reads: CSARDHQEYYGYTF. The CDR3 DNA reads as TGCAGTGCTAGAGATCACCAGGAATACTATGGCTACACCTTC. V is TRBV20-1 and J is TRBJ1-2; no clear D gene. The CDR3 has 14 amino acids. Trimming removed 0 bases at V and 3 bases at J, with 11 bases between. CDR1 DFQATT and CDR2 SNEGSKA come from the germline V gene (reference sequence).